Sequencing of this T cell receptor (beta chain) was carried out in a study of blood T cell repertoires in COVID-19. Which cohort a participant joined came from the clinical history participants gave. All recovered Cohort 3 donors got two negative PCRs, got clearance, or saw symptom resolution. TCRdb's table, derived via immunoSEQ multiplex PCR, lists solely in-frame clones and lacks some. Of 150,000 to 200,000 clones in the sample, 80% were seen once. Sequencing was carried out using PBMCs or T cells enriched from blood (not recorded which). This sequence was found in a woman aged 55-70 years who had recovered from COVID-19.

The CDR3 sequence: CAISDGGTSPDQETQYF. As DNA, the CDR3 is TGTGCCATCAGTGATGGCGGGACTAGTCCGGACCAAGAGACCCAGTACTTC. The chain links TRBV10-3 to TRBJ2-5; 8 bases line up with TRBD2. The CDR3 runs 17 residues. Germline trimming cut 3 bases from V and 0 bases from J; bases unmatched to any gene: 9. Per the germline V gene, CDR1 is ENHRY and CDR2 is SYGVKD.